Each of the 9 T cell receptor beta chains below was sequenced from the same sample in a study of T cell clonotyping in hematopoietic cell transplantation. Time point specified: recipient sample about 28 days before transplant, after cytoreduction. The method was immunoSEQ multiplex PCR; TCRdb's version includes in-frame clones alone and lacks a portion of them. The sample gives 46,000 or so clones, around 84% of which show up once; 4.5% to 6.5% is in the top ten. Sequencing was performed on peripheral blood mononuclear cells, taken before stem cell transplant. Receptor source: a man in his fifties or sixties with biphenotypic leukemia. Some clones in this sample may be carry-over from other donors' samples.

The chain has TRBV6-5 and TRBJ2-1; D could derive from TRBD1 or TRBD2 (6 bases each). Trimming took off 6 bases at V and 7 bases at J, with 19 bases between the two ends. This CDR3 contains 15 residues. Germline CDR1 MNHEY, CDR2 SVGAGI. The CDR3 here is CASSRGGHGGNEQFF. As DNA, the CDR3 is TGTGCCAGCAGCCGAGGGGGGCACGGTGGAAATGAGCAGTTCTTC.

The CDR3 spells CSVGGRNTEAFF. The CDR3, as DNA: TGCAGCGTTGGGGGGAGGAACACTGAAGCTTTCTTT. The chain recombines TRBV29-1 with TRBJ1-1, with a possible D match to TRBD1 (5 bases). CDR3 length equals 12 residues. Germline V CDR1 and CDR2: SQVTM, ANQGSEA. Trimming pared 4 bases from V and 1 base from J, leaving 7 bases between.

This chain connects TRBV11-3 to TRBJ2-2; perhaps TRBD2 as D (5 bases). CDR1 is SGHNT, CDR2 YENEEA, per germline. V lost 8 bases and J 3 bases, leaving 16 bases between the germline ends. CDR3 length: 15 residues. CDR3 amino acids: CASSRGWPDTGELFF. Written as DNA, the CDR3 is TGTGCCAGCTCTAGAGGGTGGCCTGACACCGGGGAGCTGTTTTTT.

The CDR3 reads CASSQGRGYPGELFF. CDR3 sequence (DNA): TGCGCCAGCAGCCAAGGAAGGGGGTATCCCGGGGAGCTGTTTTTT. The genes are TRBV4-3 and TRBJ2-2; tentatively, D is TRBD1 (6 bases). The CDR3 contains 15 residues. V was pared by 1 base and J by 6 bases, with 12 bases between. Germline V gene data show CDR1 as LGHNA and CDR2 as YSLEER.

This chain joins TRBV28 and TRBJ1-5, with a tentative D call TRBD1 (5 bases). Trimming left V 2 bases short and J 8 bases short, with 7 bases between. Germline V gene lookup returns CDR1 MDHEN and CDR2 SYDVKM. This CDR3 is 12 amino acids long. The CDR3 spells CASSLQGEPQHF. The CDR3 region has the DNA TGTGCCAGCAGTTTACAAGGGGAGCCCCAGCATTTT.

J is TRBJ1-4 and V is TRBV10-3; D call uncertain. The CDR3 loop spans 16 amino acids. The germline V gene has CDR1 ENHRY and CDR2 SYGVKD. V gave up 6 bases and J gave up 3 bases, with 17 bases separating them. CDR3 bases: TGTGCCATCAGGGCGGAGGCGGGAAAGGCTAATGAAAAACTGTTTTTT. Amino acids: CAIRAEAGKANEKLFF.

V is TRBV5-1 and J is TRBJ2-5, with unresolved D. V was trimmed by 2 bases and J by 3 bases, leaving 14 bases between them. The germline CDR1 and CDR2 sequences are SGHRS and YFSETQ. This CDR3 has 15 amino acids. The CDR3 DNA is TGCGCCAGCAGCTTATACAGCCTCGACGAAGAGACCCAGTACTTC. As protein: CASSLYSLDEETQYF. The full variable domain, rest sourced from reference TRBV5-1 and TRBJ2-5, is KAGVTQTPRYLIKTRGQQVTLSCSPISGHRSVSWYQQTPGQGLQFLFEYFSETQRNKGNFPGRFSGRQFSNSRSEMNVSTLELGDSALYLCASSLYSLDEETQYFGPGTRLLVL.

A single count supports this clone. The chain recombines TRBV5-1 with TRBJ1-2, with 8 bases identical to TRBD1. The junction had 5 bases not matched to a gene; V was cut back by 4 bases and J by 6 bases. CDR3 length equals 13 residues. Germline CDR1 is SGHRS and CDR2 is YFSETQ. This chain's CDR3 is CASSIGQGDGYTF. CDR3 coding DNA: TGCGCCAGCAGCATAGGACAGGGTGATGGCTACACCTTC.

CDR3 DNA: TGTGCCAGCAGTGAACCCTCGACTCTTAATGGCTACACCTTC. It translates to CASSEPSTLNGYTF. The chain joins TRBV2 to TRBJ1-2; D gene ambiguous. Trimming removed 2 bases from V and 6 bases from J, with 13 bases in between. Germline V gene data show CDR1 as SNHLY and CDR2 as FYNNEI. The CDR3 is made up of 14 amino acids.